The rows below give T cell receptor beta chains drawn from one sample of a study of T cell responses to AZD1222 COVID-19 vaccine. Method: immunoSEQ multiplex PCR; TCRdb's copy keeps in-frame clones and lacks some. Among over 120,000 clones listed, approximately 90% were seen once. Sequenced here: peripheral blood, sampled on day 0 of AZD1222 vaccination. The source is an adult in good health. The CDR3 runs from the conserved cysteine through the conserved F or W. A D gene is named only where the DNA matches it firmly. Rows give clone size only sometimes, using once, few, many, or a class for an expanded clone.

clone_size	v_call	d_call	j_call	cdr3_aa	cdr3_nt
NA	TRBV18	TRBD1	TRBJ1-1	CASSPLSWGQPNTEAFF	TGTGCCAGCTCACCACTCTCATGGGGACAGCCGAACACTGAAGCTTTCTTT
NA	TRBV4-1	NA	TRBJ2-2	CASSQDLALRRANGELFF	TGCGCCAGCAGCCAAGATCTGGCACTCAGGAGGGCGAACGGGGAGCTGTTTTTT
NA	TRBV7-8	TRBD2	TRBJ2-2	CASSLARLAGASNTGELFF	TGTGCCAGCAGCTTAGCGCGACTAGCGGGGGCATCGAACACCGGGGAGCTGTTTTTT
NA	TRBV6-1	TRBD1	TRBJ2-7	CASSEATGVTYEQYF	TGTGCCAGCAGTGAAGCAACAGGGGTCACCTACGAGCAGTACTTC
NA	TRBV27	NA	TRBJ1-6	CASRSLMKTNSPLHF	TGTGCCAGCAGATCGTTGATGAAGACCAATTCACCCCTCCACTTT
NA	TRBV5-6	NA	TRBJ2-7	CASSSPRDKQYF	TGTGCCAGCAGCTCCCCCCGGGACAAGCAGTACTTC
few	TRBV24-1	NA	TRBJ1-1	CATRLGGGDTEAFF	TGTGCCACCAGGTTAGGCGGGGGGGACACTGAAGCTTTCTTT
NA	TRBV19	NA	TRBJ1-6	CASSIKAPNSSPLHF	TGTGCCAGTAGTATCAAGGCCCCAAACAGCTCCCCCCTCCACTTT
NA	TRBV28	TRBD1	TRBJ2-1	CASRQGRRTYNEQFF	TGTGCCAGTAGACAGGGGCGACGAACCTACAATGAGCAGTTCTTC
NA	TRBV27	TRBD1	TRBJ2-7	CASRISPGQGFYEQYF	TGTGCCAGCAGGATAAGTCCGGGACAGGGATTCTACGAGCAGTACTTC
NA	TRBV5-8	NA	TRBJ1-2	CASSLRTGISYTF	TGTGCCAGCAGCCTGCGGACGGGGATCAGCTACACCTTC
NA	TRBV2	NA	TRBJ1-2	CASSEDSRGSNYGYTF	TGTGCCAGCAGTGAAGATTCGAGGGGCTCGAACTATGGCTACACCTTC
NA	TRBV7-9	TRBD1	TRBJ1-1	CASSHTGGTEAFF	TGTGCCAGCAGCCATACAGGGGGCACTGAAGCTTTCTTT
NA	TRBV15	NA	TRBJ1-4	CATSRDSQGEKLFF	TGTGCCACCAGCAGAGATAGCCAGGGTGAAAAACTGTTTTTT
NA	TRBV5-1	TRBD2	TRBJ2-3	CASSLPRLAGGIGADTQYF	TGCGCCAGCAGCTTGCCCAGGCTAGCGGGAGGGATCGGGGCAGATACGCAGTATTTT
NA	TRBV7-8	TRBD1	TRBJ1-2	CASSLSKRGPVAYGYTF	TGTGCCAGCAGCCTCTCGAAGAGGGGGCCGGTGGCCTATGGCTACACCTTC
NA	TRBV15	NA	TRBJ2-7	CATSRESRIEQYF	TGTGCCACCAGCAGAGAATCCAGGATCGAGCAGTACTTC
NA	TRBV30	TRBD2	TRBJ2-7	CAWSAFGGGRSYEQYF	TGTGCCTGGAGTGCCTTCGGGGGCGGGAGGTCCTACGAGCAGTACTTC
NA	TRBV6-5	NA	TRBJ2-2	CASSYATQGTGELFF	TGTGCCAGCAGTTACGCCACACAGGGCACCGGGGAGCTGTTTTTT
NA	TRBV21-1	NA	TRBJ1-6	CASSERGESSYNSPLHF	TGTGCCAGCAGCGAGAGAGGGGAGAGCTCCTATAATTCACCCCTCCACTTT
once	TRBV2	NA	TRBJ2-2	CASSDTPNTGELFF	TGTGCCAGCAGTGACACCCCGAACACCGGGGAGCTGTTTTTT
NA	TRBV4-1	NA	TRBJ2-3	CASSQDPIQDTQYF	TGCGCCAGCAGCCAAGATCCGATCCAAGATACGCAGTATTTT
NA	TRBV7-8	NA	TRBJ1-3	CASSSDSAYGNTIYF	TGTGCCAGCAGCTCCGACAGCGCGTACGGAAACACCATATATTTT
once	TRBV6-5	NA	TRBJ1-2	CASRLLGGDYGYTF	TGTGCCAGCAGACTCCTGGGGGGGGACTATGGCTACACCTTC
NA	TRBV15	NA	TRBJ1-5	CATSRDVSGFGQPQHF	TGTGCCACCAGCAGAGATGTTTCCGGGTTTGGTCAGCCCCAGCATTTT
once	TRBV19	TRBD1	TRBJ1-2	CASSIQGASRGYTF	TGTGCCAGTAGTATACAGGGGGCGAGTCGGGGCTACACCTTC
NA	TRBV7-3	NA	TRBJ2-1	CASSSLGTDEQFF	TGTGCCAGCAGCTCCCTCGGGACCGATGAGCAGTTCTTC
once	TRBV4-1	NA	TRBJ1-1	CASSQARTVNTEAFF	TGCGCCAGCAGCCAAGCAAGGACAGTGAACACTGAAGCTTTCTTT
NA	TRBV28	NA	TRBJ1-5	CASSPVGRLNQPQHF	TGTGCCAGCAGCCCCGTTGGGAGGTTAAATCAGCCCCAGCATTTT
NA	TRBV24-1	TRBD1	TRBJ2-5	CATRDSQETQYF	TGTGCCACCCGGGACAGCCAAGAGACCCAGTACTTC
NA	TRBV12-5	NA	TRBJ2-1	CASGEGNNEQFF	TGTGCTAGTGGCGAAGGGAACAATGAGCAGTTCTTC
NA	TRBV7-9	NA	TRBJ1-1	CASSPRGAKNTEAFF	TGTGCCAGCAGCCCACGGGGGGCAAAGAACACTGAAGCTTTCTTT
NA	TRBV4-1	NA	TRBJ2-6	CASSRDREPGQSRLVANVLTF	TGCGCCAGCAGCCGCGACAGAGAACCGGGGCAGAGCAGGTTAGTGGCCAACGTCCTGACTTTC
NA	TRBV7-9	NA	TRBJ2-3	CASSHRGGPDTQYF	TGTGCCAGCAGTCACAGGGGGGGGCCAGATACGCAGTATTTT
NA	TRBV30	TRBD1	TRBJ1-2	CASEGPSGTVSNYGYTF	TGTGCTTCGGAGGGCCCTTCCGGGACAGTCTCTAACTATGGCTACACCTTC
NA	TRBV6-5	TRBD1	TRBJ1-2	CASRVTSGGRGYTF	TGTGCCAGCAGAGTTACCTCAGGGGGCCGGGGCTACACCTTC
once	TRBV20-1	NA	TRBJ2-1	CSGWRNEQFF	TGCAGCGGCTGGCGTAACGAGCAGTTCTTC
NA	TRBV10-3	TRBD2	TRBJ2-7	CATGLNLYEQYF	TGTGCCACGGGACTAAACCTCTACGAGCAGTACTTC
NA	TRBV7-9	NA	TRBJ2-5	CASSLGTSRETQYF	TGTGCCAGCAGCTTAGGCACTAGTAGGGAGACCCAGTACTTC